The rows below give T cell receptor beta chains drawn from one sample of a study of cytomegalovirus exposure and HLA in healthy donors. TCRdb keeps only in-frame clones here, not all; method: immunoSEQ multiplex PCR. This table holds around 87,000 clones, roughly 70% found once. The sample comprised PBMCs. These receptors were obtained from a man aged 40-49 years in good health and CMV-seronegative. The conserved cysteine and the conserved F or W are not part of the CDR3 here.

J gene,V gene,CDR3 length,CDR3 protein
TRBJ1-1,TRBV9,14,ASSSPRGQGDTEAF
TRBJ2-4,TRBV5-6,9,ASSSGIIQY
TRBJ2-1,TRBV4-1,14,ASSRHDRGLSNEQF
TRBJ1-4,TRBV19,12,ASTRTGVDEKLF
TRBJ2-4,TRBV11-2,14,ASSLDSAGLGNIQY
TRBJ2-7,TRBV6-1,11,ASSEIRVGEQY
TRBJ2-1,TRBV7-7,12,ASSPSGGNNEQF
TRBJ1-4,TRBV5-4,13,ASSFGRGMVEKLF
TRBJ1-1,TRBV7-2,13,ASSNQQGMNTEAF
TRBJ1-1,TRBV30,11,AWMAYMNTEAF
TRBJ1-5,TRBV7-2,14,ASSLAIGGGNQPQH
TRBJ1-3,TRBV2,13,ASRVGSGVRNTIY
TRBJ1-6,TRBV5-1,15,ASSLGGQGAVRSPLH
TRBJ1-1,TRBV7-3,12,ASSYRTGRAEAF
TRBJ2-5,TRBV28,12,ASSLGASGGSQY
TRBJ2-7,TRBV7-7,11,ASSLNRNYEQY
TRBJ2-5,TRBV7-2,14,ASSLAASGGQETQY
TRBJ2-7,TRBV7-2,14,ASSPQGVAGAYEQY
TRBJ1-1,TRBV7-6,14,ASSSPWGQGVTEAF
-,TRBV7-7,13,ASSFGAGLSYEQY
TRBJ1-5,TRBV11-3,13,ASSQDRGQHQPQH
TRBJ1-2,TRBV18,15,ASSPEAQGTRHYGYT
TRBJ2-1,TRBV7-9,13,ASSLGTGRYNEQF
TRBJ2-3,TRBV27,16,ASSFFGLAGGQTDTQY
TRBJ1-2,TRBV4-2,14,ASSQDAGGWVYGYT
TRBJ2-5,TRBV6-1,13,ASSPTSGALTTQY
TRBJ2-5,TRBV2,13,ASSVQRGGRETQY
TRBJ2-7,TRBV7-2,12,ASSLIGTSWEQY
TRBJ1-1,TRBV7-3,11,ASSPTTGTEAF